Each of the 27 T cell receptor beta chains below was sequenced from the same sample in a study of low-dose radiotherapy and immunotherapy resistance in tumors. Alpha and beta chains were covered, as first-strand cDNA relied on TRAV- and TRBV-specific primers. TCR amplification used about 18 PCR cycles, a constant-region primer and a V-primer adapter. TCRdb ran MiXCR on the reads and lists one entry per CDR3 protein. The sample has tens of thousands of distinct CDR3 sequences, 20% to 25% seen once; the top ten hold around 13%. Time point in this sample: after trial treatment. Treatment denoted: LDRT plus nivolumab, ipilimumab, low-dose cyclophosphamide and aspirin (RACIN trial). Specimen: PBMCs, collected after low-dose radiotherapy plus immunotherapy. These receptors all stem from a female donor with ovarian cancer.

This clonotype showed up many times. The chain recombines TRBV5-8 with TRBJ2-5; D remains ambiguous. Germline V gene sequence: CDR1 SGHTS, CDR2 YDEGEE. This CDR3 contains 12 residues. Trimming shortened V by 2 bases and J by 4 bases, and 6 bases separated the two germline ends. DNA for the CDR3: TGTGCCAGCAGCTTTCCATCAGAGACCCAGTACTTC. As protein: CASSFPSETQYF.

The sample holds many counts of this clonotype. V is TRBV12-5 and J is TRBJ2-7; TRBD1 agrees at 7 bases. This CDR3 contains 15 residues. The J segment lost 6 bases and the V segment lost 4 bases, leaving 12 bases of the junction unmatched. Germline loops: CDR1 LGHNT, CDR2 FRNRAP. DNA for the CDR3: TGTGCTAGTGGTTCGACAGGGCTATATTCCGGCGAGCAGTACTTC. This encodes CASGSTGLYSGEQYF.

This clonotype was picked up a small number of times. The rearrangement links TRBV28 to TRBJ2-5, with D possibly TRBD1 on 6 matching bases. The germline V gene has CDR1 MDHEN and CDR2 SYDVKM. Deletions cut 6 bases from V and 2 bases from J, with 10 bases between. The CDR3 spans 13 residues. The CDR3 nucleotides are TGTGCCAGCAGCGTCGACAGGCAAGAGACCCAGTACTTC. This encodes CASSVDRQETQYF. Filled out from reference TRBV28 and TRBJ2-5, the complete variable domain reads DVKVTQSSRYLVKRTGEKVFLECVQDMDHENMFWYRQDPGLGLRLIYFSYDVKMKEKGDIPEGYSVSREKKERFSLILESASTNQTSMYLCASSVDRQETQYFGPGTRLLVL.

This clonotype was seen ten or more times. V gene TRBV2 combines with J gene TRBJ1-4; tentative D call: TRBD1 (5 bases). Trimming cost V 5 bases and J 8 bases, with 12 bases left between them. CDR1 is SNHLY and CDR2 is FYNNEI in the germline V gene. There are 13 residues in the CDR3. CDR3 sequence reads: CASSQGPWEKLFF. In DNA form, the CDR3 reads TGTGCCAGCAGTCAGGGACCCTGGGAAAAACTGTTTTTT.

This clonotype was observed many times. V is TRBV28 and J is TRBJ1-4, with TRBD1 identical over 7 bases. The germline V gene has CDR1 MDHEN and CDR2 SYDVKM. The J segment lost 8 bases and the V segment lost 5 bases, leaving 8 bases of the junction unmatched. CDR3 length: 14 residues. The CDR3 DNA sequence: TGTGCCAGCAGTCCACCCGGGACAGAAGAAAAACTGTTTTTT. This sequence encodes CASSPPGTEEKLFF.

This clonotype was picked up many times. This chain connects TRBV25-1 to TRBJ1-4, with D perhaps TRBD1 (6 bases). The CDR3 length is 15 residues. Germline V gene data show CDR1 as MGHDK and CDR2 as SYGVNS. V was clipped by 0 bases and J by 3 bases, with 8 bases between them. This chain's CDR3 is CASSEYRGANEKLFF. The CDR3 DNA is TGTGCCAGCAGTGAATATAGGGGGGCTAATGAAAAACTGTTTTTT.

This clonotype was observed at least ten times. The chain uses TRBV24-1 and TRBJ1-1; 10 nucleotides agree with TRBD1. V shed 2 bases and J 3 bases; nucleotides not matched to a gene: 2. The germline gives CDR1 KGHDR, CDR2 SFDVKD. The CDR3 length is 15 residues. The CDR3 nucleotides read TGTGCCACCAGTGATTCCGGGACAGGGGACACTGAAGCTTTCTTT. Translated: CATSDSGTGDTEAFF.

This clonotype was detected many times. The chain carries TRBV29-1 and TRBJ2-3; D assignment may be TRBD1 or TRBD2 (5 bases each). V lost 4 bases and J lost 2, with 13 bases in between. The germline V gene has CDR1 SQVTM and CDR2 ANQGSEA. The CDR3 has 14 amino acids. The DNA for the CDR3 is TGCAGCGTTGGGGACGACGGGGTCACAGATACGCAGTATTTT. Translated: CSVGDDGVTDTQYF.

The chain recombines TRBV19 with TRBJ2-6; weak D call: TRBD1 (5 bases). CDR1 is LNHDA, CDR2 SQIVND, per germline (reference sequence). V gave up 7 bases and J gave up 0 bases, with 10 bases separating them. The CDR3 has 15 amino acids. The CDR3 bases are TGTGCCAGTACTTTCCAGGGCTCTGGGGCCAACGTCCTGACTTTC. Its translation is CASTFQGSGANVLTF.

This clonotype was counted ten times or more. The chain couples TRBV5-1 to TRBJ2-1; TRBD2 might be the D (7 bases). Germline V CDR1 and CDR2: SGHRS, YFSETQ. V lost 3 bases to trimming and J lost 6 bases, with 22 bases between them. The CDR3 totals 17 residues. This CDR3 reads CASSSGGGASVGNEQFF. CDR3 nucleotides: TGCGCCAGCAGCTCTGGGGGGGGCGCCTCGGTGGGCAATGAGCAGTTCTTC. Full variable domain (outside the CDR3, taken from reference TRBV5-1 and TRBJ2-1): KAGVTQTPRYLIKTRGQQVTLSCSPISGHRSVSWYQQTPGQGLQFLFEYFSETQRNKGNFPGRFSGRQFSNSRSEMNVSTLELGDSALYLCASSSGGGASVGNEQFFGPGTRLTVL.

This clonotype was picked up many times. The genes are TRBV5-1 and TRBJ2-5; D perhaps matches TRBD1 (6 bases). Germline V gives CDR1 SGHRS, CDR2 YFSETQ. Trimming removed 4 bases at V and 7 bases at J, with 17 bases between. The CDR3 has 14 amino acids. CDR3 protein: CASSKDSPGGTQYF. The CDR3 nucleotides read TGCGCCAGCAGCAAGGACAGTCCGGGTGGGACCCAGTACTTC.

The table lists this clonotype with many counts. This chain links TRBV19 with TRBJ2-7; 8 nucleotides align to TRBD1. Germline loops: CDR1 LNHDA, CDR2 SQIVND (reference sequence). CDR3 length: 15 amino acids. The trim removed 5 bases at V and 2 bases at J, leaving 8 bases unmatched. This CDR3 reads CASSWQGQVPYEQYF. Here the CDR3 DNA reads TGTGCCAGTAGTTGGCAGGGACAGGTCCCCTACGAGCAGTACTTC.

This clonotype was observed at least ten times. The J gene is TRBJ2-7, the V gene TRBV11-2; TRBD2 matches 8 bases. CDR1 is SGHAT, CDR2 FQNNGV, per germline. Trimming took 2 bases from V and 4 from J; bases not matched to a gene: 10. The CDR3 is made up of 16 amino acids. CDR3 DNA: TGTGCCAGCAGCTTACTGTGGAGCGGGAGTGGGTACGAGCAGTACTTC. This sequence encodes CASSLLWSGSGYEQYF. The complete variable domain, with remaining parts taken from reference TRBV11-2 and TRBJ2-7, reads EAGVAQSPRYKIIEKRQSVAFWCNPISGHATLYWYQQILGQGPKLLIQFQNNGVVDDSQLPKDRFSAERLKGVDSTLKIQPAKLEDSAVYLCASSLLWSGSGYEQYFGPGTRLTVT.

This clonotype was observed at least ten times. This chain connects TRBV7-9 to TRBJ1-5, with D hard to call. Germline CDR1 is SEHNR and CDR2 is FQNEAQ (reference sequence). The CDR3 spans 13 residues. Trimming left V 8 bases short and J 13 bases short, with 21 bases between. Here the CDR3 DNA reads TGTGCCAGCGCTGGTCCGGGCCCCGCCGAACAGCATTTT. Amino acid sequence: CASAGPGPAEQHF. Together with reference TRBV7-9 and TRBJ1-5, the CDR3 gives the full variable domain: DTGVSQNPRHKITKRGQNVTFRCDPISEHNRLYWYRQTLGQGPEFLTYFQNEAQLEKSRLLSDRFSAERPKGSFSTLEIQRTEQGDSAMYLCASAGPGPAEQHFGDGTRLSIL.

This clonotype was seen ten or more times. The genes are TRBV6-6 and TRBJ2-3; D unresolved. This CDR3 is 13 amino acids long. V shed 5 bases and J shed 3 bases, with 9 bases lying between them. Germline V gene data show CDR1 as MNHNY and CDR2 as SVGAGI (reference sequence). The CDR3 DNA reads as TGTGCCAGCAGTAAACCTAGTACAGATACGCAGTATTTT. Amino acids: CASSKPSTDTQYF.

The rearrangement uses TRBV19 and TRBJ2-7; the D gene is possibly TRBD2 (5 bases). V lost 2 bases and J 0 bases, leaving 17 bases between the germline ends. The CDR3 covers 17 residues. Germline assignment: CDR1 LNHDA and CDR2 SQIVND (reference sequence). The CDR3 spells CASSISGWALSSYEQYF. CDR3 nucleotides: TGTGCCAGTAGTATATCGGGATGGGCGTTGAGCTCCTACGAGCAGTACTTC.

On this clonotype itself: With a far larger clone one base away, a read error is the likely cause. V usage is TRBV24-1 and J usage is TRBJ2-5, with 10 bases that match TRBD2. Germline CDR1 is KGHDR and CDR2 is SFDVKD. CDR3 size: 15 residues. V was clipped by 3 bases and J by 11 bases; unmatched bases: 11. The CDR3 nucleotides are TGTGCCACCAGTGATGCGGTACTAGCGGGGTATGAGCAGTACTTC. The encoded protein is CATSDAVLAGYEQYF.

At least ten counts were recorded for this clonotype. The chain couples TRBV18 to TRBJ1-5, with D unresolved. This CDR3 comprises 14 residues. Germline CDR1 and CDR2: KGHSH and LQKENI. Trimming removed 1 base at V and 6 bases at J, with 10 bases between. CDR3 in DNA: TGTGCCAGCTCACCACAGGTATCGGGTCAGCCCCAGCATTTT. This sequence encodes CASSPQVSGQPQHF.

This clonotype was counted only a few times. V and J are TRBV6-5 and TRBJ2-1; possible D gene TRBD2, 6 bases. This CDR3 spans 14 amino acids. Germline assignment: CDR1 MNHEY and CDR2 SVGAGI. Trimming shortened V by 3 bases and J by 6 bases, and 12 bases separated the two germline ends. In nucleotides, the CDR3 is TGTGCCAGCAGTTATAGTCCGGGGGTCAATGAGCAGTTCTTC. Residues: CASSYSPGVNEQFF.

This clonotype appeared many times. The chain combines TRBV20-1 with TRBJ2-7; D remains ambiguous. Germline-derived CDR1 and CDR2 are DFQATT and SNEGSKA (reference sequence). Trimming took 0 bases from V and 5 from J, leaving 8 bases between them. CDR3 length: 12 residues. The CDR3 nucleotides read TGCAGTGCTAGAGAGGTAGGCCACGAGCAGTACTTC. Translating gives CSAREVGHEQYF.

In this sample, this clonotype turned up many times. The gene calls are TRBV4-1 and TRBJ2-3, with 14 nucleotides matching TRBD2. Trimming at V came to 8 bases and at J to 5 bases, leaving 6 bases not matched to a gene. The CDR3 sequence is 15 residues long. Germline lookup yields CDR1 MGHRA and CDR2 YSYEKL. CDR3 loop: CASRRLAGGIDTQYF. The DNA of the CDR3 is TGCGCCAGCCGCCGACTAGCGGGAGGGATAGATACGCAGTATTTT.

The sample holds many counts of this clonotype. This chain links TRBV23-1 with TRBJ1-5, with 8 bases fitting TRBD1. TRBV23-1 is identified as an open reading frame with a role that is uncertain. This CDR3 is built from 15 residues. Trimming took 5 bases from V and 5 from J; bases not matched to a gene: 8. CDR3 bases: TGCGCCAGCAGTTACACGGACAGGGCTGATCAGCCCCAGCATTTT. Its translation is CASSYTDRADQPQHF.

At least ten counts were recorded for this clonotype. This chain connects TRBV19 to TRBJ1-1, with D perhaps matching TRBD1 (5 bases). The ends were cut back, 5 bases at V and 2 bases at J, with 9 bases in the middle. The V gene's germline CDR1 is LNHDA and CDR2 SQIVND (reference sequence). CDR3 length: 13 amino acids. CDR3 DNA sequence: TGTGCCAGTAGTTCGGGGCTTAACACTGAAGCTTTCTTT. Amino acids: CASSSGLNTEAFF.

This clonotype was detected many times. This rearrangement joins TRBV2 to TRBJ2-1; 7 positions match TRBD2. CDR1 and CDR2 from the germline V gene are SNHLY and FYNNEI. Trimming at V came to 3 bases and at J to 6 bases, leaving 2 bases not matched to a gene. This CDR3 comprises 13 residues. As DNA, the CDR3 is TGTGCCAGCAGTGAGCGACTAGCCAATGAGCAGTTCTTC. Its translation is CASSERLANEQFF. Drawing the rest from reference TRBV2 and TRBJ2-1, the complete variable domain is EPEVTQTPSHQVTQMGQEVILRCVPISNHLYFYWYRQILGQKVEFLVSFYNNEISEKSEIFDDQFSVERPDGSNFTLKIRSTKLEDSAMYFCASSERLANEQFFGPGTRLTVL.

This clonotype has a count of ten or more. CDR3 coding DNA: TGTGCCAGCAGCTTAGAGACTAGCGGGAGCTACGAGCAGTACTTC. It translates to CASSLETSGSYEQYF. The chain recombines TRBV7-6 with TRBJ2-7, with 12 bases matching TRBD2. This CDR3 is 15 amino acids long. The ends lost 1 base at V and 3 bases at J; junction bases unmatched: 1. Germline values: CDR1 SGHVS, CDR2 FNYEAQ.

This chain uses TRBV3-1 with TRBJ1-5, with 7 nucleotides matching TRBD1. In germline, CDR1 is LGHDT, CDR2 YNNKEL (reference sequence). CDR3 length: 15 residues. V was pared by 8 bases and J by 7 bases, with 14 bases of the junction left unmatched. Written as DNA, the CDR3 is TGTGCCAGCGGCCGGCCTGACAGGGTTGGACAGCCCCAGCATTTT. Protein product: CASGRPDRVGQPQHF.

The sample holds many counts of this clonotype. The chain recombines TRBV12-3 or TRBV12-4 with TRBJ2-3, with D possibly matching TRBD2 (5 bases). There are 15 residues in the CDR3. V was pared by 7 bases and J by 0 bases, with 14 bases between. The CDR3: CASTASGLSTDTQYF. The CDR3 nucleotides read TGTGCCAGCACCGCATCGGGGTTGAGCACAGATACGCAGTATTTT.